This T cell receptor beta chain was recorded in a study of CD8+ T cells in alopecia areata. Study-level background: People stayed on tofacitinib for 6 to 18 months, then stopped the drug for 6 months. Study-wide points: The study found higher clonality in lesional than normal scalp, especially in alopecia totalis/universalis. The study found tofacitinib significantly decreased scalp clonality and expanded CD8+ clones among the top 100.

The CDR3 runs to 12 residues. Trimming stripped 6 bases from V and 3 bases from J, with 9 bases between. CDR1 is MNHNS, CDR2 SASEGT, per germline. This clone was counted between two and nine times. The antigen remains unidentified. Indicated treatment: oral pan-JAK inhibitor, 5-10 mg twice daily. Lesional scalp punch biopsies and peripheral blood came from alopecia areata patients. RNA, once extracted, was reverse transcribed into cDNA for use as the sequencing template. The method was immunoSEQ multiplex PCR; TCRdb's version includes in-frame clones alone and lacks a portion of them. The data show about 210,000 clones, with around two fifths seen just once and over 2.5% held by the top ten.

The sample was CD4+ T cells sorted from blood, taken at approximately week 39, from a patient treated with tofacitinib. The V gene is TRBV6-1, the J gene TRBJ2-7; maybe TRBD1 (5 bases). The sequence was obtained from a human donor with alopecia areata. DNA for the CDR3: TGTGCCAGCAGGGACACCTACTACGAGCAGTACTTC. As protein: CASRDTYYEQYF.